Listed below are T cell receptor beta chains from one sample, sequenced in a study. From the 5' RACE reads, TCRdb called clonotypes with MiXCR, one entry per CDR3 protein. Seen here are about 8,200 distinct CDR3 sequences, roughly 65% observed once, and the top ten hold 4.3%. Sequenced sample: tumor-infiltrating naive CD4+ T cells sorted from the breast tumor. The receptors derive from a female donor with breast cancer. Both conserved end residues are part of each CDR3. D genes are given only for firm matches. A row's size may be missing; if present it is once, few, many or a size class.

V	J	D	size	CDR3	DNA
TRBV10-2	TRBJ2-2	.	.	CASSEGLANTGELFF	TGCGCCAGCAGTGAAGGGCTCGCGAACACCGGGGAGCTGTTTTTT
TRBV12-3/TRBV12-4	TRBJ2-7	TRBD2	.	CASSLTSGNYEQYF	TGTGCCAGCAGTTTGACTAGCGGGAACTACGAGCAGTACTTC
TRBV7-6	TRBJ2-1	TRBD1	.	CASSPRTGESTRQFF	TGTGCCAGCAGCCCGCGGACAGGGGAGAGCACAAGGCAGTTCTTC
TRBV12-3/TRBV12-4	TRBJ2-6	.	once	CASSLRQGSGANVLTF	TGTGCCAGCAGTTTAAGGCAGGGGTCTGGGGCCAACGTCCTGACTTTC
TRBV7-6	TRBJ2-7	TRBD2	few	CASSPENSGMGYEQYF	TGTGCCAGCAGCCCAGAAAACAGCGGGATGGGCTACGAGCAGTACTTC
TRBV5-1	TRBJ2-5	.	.	CASSLTGLFQETQYF	TGCGCCAGCAGCTTGACGGGACTCTTCCAAGAGACCCAGTACTTC
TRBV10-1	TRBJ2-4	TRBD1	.	CASSVGTGGNIQYF	TGCGCCAGCAGTGTTGGGACAGGGGGAAACATTCAGTACTTC
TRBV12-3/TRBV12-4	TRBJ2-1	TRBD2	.	CASSSNRGESYNEQFF	TGTGCCAGCAGTTCAAACCGGGGGGAGTCCTACAATGAGCAGTTCTTC
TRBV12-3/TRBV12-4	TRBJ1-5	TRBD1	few	CASSTGGAGNQPQHF	TGTGCCAGCAGTACAGGGGGCGCGGGCAATCAGCCCCAGCATTTT
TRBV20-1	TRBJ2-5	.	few	CSANWGRKETQYF	TGCAGTGCTAATTGGGGCCGAAAAGAGACCCAGTACTTC
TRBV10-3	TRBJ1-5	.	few	CAISESIGAGTQPQHF	TGTGCCATCAGTGAGTCAATAGGGGCAGGGACTCAGCCCCAGCATTTT
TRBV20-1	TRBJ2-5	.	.	CSASDGETQYF	TGCAGTGCTAGCGACGGAGAGACCCAGTACTTC
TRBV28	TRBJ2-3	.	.	CASRSLLETVTDTQYF	TGTGCCAGCAGGTCCTTACTAGAAACGGTGACAGATACGCAGTATTTT
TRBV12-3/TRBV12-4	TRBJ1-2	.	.	CASSLRGDYGYTF	TGTGCCAGCAGTTTGCGGGGGGACTATGGCTACACCTTC
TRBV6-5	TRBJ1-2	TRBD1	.	CASSYSRQGKDGYTF	TGTGCCAGCAGTTACTCGAGACAGGGCAAGGATGGCTACACCTTC
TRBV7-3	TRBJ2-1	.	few	CASSLRGTEASSYNEQFF	TGTGCCAGCAGCTTACGGGGAACGGAAGCGAGCTCCTACAATGAGCAGTTCTTC
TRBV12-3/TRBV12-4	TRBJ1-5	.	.	CASSRAGDGNQPQHF	TGTGCCAGCAGCCGAGCGGGGGATGGCAATCAGCCCCAGCATTTT
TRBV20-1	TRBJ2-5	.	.	CSARVQLETQYF	TGCAGTGCTAGAGTACAGCTCGAGACCCAGTACTTC
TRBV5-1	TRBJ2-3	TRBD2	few	CASSLALKRDTDTQYF	TGCGCCAGCAGCTTGGCCTTAAAGCGGGACACAGATACGCAGTATTTT
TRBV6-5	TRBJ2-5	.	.	CASSYTGVETQYF	TGTGCCAGCAGTTACACGGGAGTGGAGACCCAGTACTTC
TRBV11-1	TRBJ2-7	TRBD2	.	CASSLAGAGGYEQYF	TGTGCCAGCAGCTTAGCGGGTGCGGGAGGCTACGAGCAGTACTTC
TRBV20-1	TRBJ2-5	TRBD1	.	CSARDRGRGHPQETQYF	TGCAGTGCTAGGGACAGGGGCCGGGGCCATCCCCAAGAGACCCAGTACTTC
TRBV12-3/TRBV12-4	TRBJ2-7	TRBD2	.	CASSSSGSSYEQYF	TGTGCCAGCAGTTCTAGCGGGAGCTCCTACGAGCAGTACTTC
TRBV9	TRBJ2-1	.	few	CASSVALMNDNEQFF	TGTGCCAGCAGCGTAGCCCTAATGAACGACAATGAGCAGTTCTTC
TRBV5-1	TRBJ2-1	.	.	CASSLDPPAVSYNERFF	TGCGCCAGCAGCTTGGACCCGCCAGCGGTGTCCTACAATGAGCGGTTCTTC
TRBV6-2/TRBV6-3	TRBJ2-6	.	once	CASSEGSRSAGANVLTF	TGTGCCAGCAGTGAAGGGTCCAGGTCGGCTGGGGCCAACGTCCTGACTTTC
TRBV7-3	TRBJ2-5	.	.	CASSFGSQETQYF	TGTGCCAGCAGCTTTGGGTCACAAGAGACCCAGTACTTC
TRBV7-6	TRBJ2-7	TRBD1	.	CASSLDPPHKVQGAFYRYEQYF	TGTGCCAGCAGCTTAGATCCCCCCCATAAGGTCCAGGGGGCTTTCTACCGCTACGAGCAGTACTTC
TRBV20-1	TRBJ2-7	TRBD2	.	CSVLTSGRLFNEQYF	TGCAGTGTTCTAACTAGCGGGAGGCTGTTCAACGAGCAGTACTTC
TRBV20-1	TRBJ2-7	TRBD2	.	CSARGGSSYEQYF	TGCAGTGCTAGAGGCGGGAGCTCCTACGAGCAGTACTTC
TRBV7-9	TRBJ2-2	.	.	CASSQDAARSGELFF	TGTGCCAGCAGCCAGGACGCCGCTAGGTCCGGGGAGCTGTTTTTT
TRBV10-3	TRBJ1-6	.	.	CAISQQGSSNSPLHF	TGTGCCATCAGTCAGCAGGGATCAAGTAATTCACCCCTCCACTTT
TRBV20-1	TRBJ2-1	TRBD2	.	CSARPSGSYNEQFF	TGCAGTGCTAGACCTAGCGGGAGCTACAATGAGCAGTTCTTC
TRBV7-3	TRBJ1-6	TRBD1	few	CASSSGTANNSPLHF	TGTGCCAGCAGCTCCGGGACAGCCAATAATTCACCCCTCCACTTT
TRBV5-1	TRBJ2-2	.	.	CASRTGADTGELFF	TGCGCCAGCAGGACCGGGGCCGACACCGGGGAGCTGTTTTTT
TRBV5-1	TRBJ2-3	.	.	CASTMAGQEADTQYF	TGCGCCAGCACCATGGCGGGGCAGGAAGCAGATACGCAGTATTTT
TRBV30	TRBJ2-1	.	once	CAWSVPWGGEQFF	TGTGCCTGGAGTGTACCTTGGGGTGGTGAGCAGTTCTTC
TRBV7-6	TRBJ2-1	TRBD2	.	CASSNEVGGPHNEQFF	TGTGCCAGCAGCAACGAGGTGGGAGGGCCCCACAATGAGCAGTTCTTC
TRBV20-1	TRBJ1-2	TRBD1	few	CSANEQGGSSNYGYTF	TGCAGTGCTAATGAACAGGGGGGTTCCTCTAACTATGGCTACACCTTC
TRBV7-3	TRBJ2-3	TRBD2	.	CASSSTSGRADTQYF	TGTGCCAGCAGCTCGACTAGCGGGAGAGCAGATACGCAGTATTTT
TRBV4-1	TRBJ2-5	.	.	CASSLGVRRETQYF	TGCGCCAGCAGCCTCGGGGTTCGGCGAGAGACCCAGTACTTC
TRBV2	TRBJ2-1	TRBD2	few	CASSEALGLAYNEQFF	TGTGCCAGCAGTGAAGCGCTAGGACTAGCTTACAATGAGCAGTTCTTC
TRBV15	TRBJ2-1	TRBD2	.	CATSRGPGTSEREQFF	TGTGCCACCAGCAGAGGCCCCGGGACTAGCGAACGAGAGCAGTTCTTC
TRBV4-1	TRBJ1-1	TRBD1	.	CASTRTGQNTEAFF	TGCGCCAGCACTCGGACAGGGCAGAACACTGAAGCTTTCTTT
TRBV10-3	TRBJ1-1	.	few	CAIREQGTNTEAFF	TGTGCCATCAGAGAGCAGGGGACGAACACTGAAGCTTTCTTT
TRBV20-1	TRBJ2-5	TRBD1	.	CSAAIDRASETQYF	TGCAGTGCCGCTATAGACAGGGCGTCCGAGACCCAGTACTTC
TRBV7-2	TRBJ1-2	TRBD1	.	CASSSPTGYYGYTF	TGTGCCAGCAGCTCGCCGACAGGGTACTATGGCTACACCTTC
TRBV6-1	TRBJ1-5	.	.	CASSDISGAGQPQHF	TGTGCCAGCAGTGATATATCGGGGGCAGGTCAGCCCCAGCATTTT
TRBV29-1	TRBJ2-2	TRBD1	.	CSASQGQGLGTGELFF	TGCAGCGCCTCCCAAGGACAGGGGTTGGGCACCGGGGAGCTGTTTTTT
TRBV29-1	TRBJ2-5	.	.	CSVEESEKETQYF	TGCAGCGTTGAAGAATCAGAAAAAGAGACCCAGTACTTC
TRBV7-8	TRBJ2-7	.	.	CASSLASLQKVREQYF	TGTGCCAGCAGCTTAGCTTCCCTACAGAAGGTCCGCGAGCAGTACTTC
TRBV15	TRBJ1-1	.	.	CATSRAGRGTEAFF	TGTGCCACCAGCAGAGCTGGGCGCGGAACTGAAGCTTTCTTT
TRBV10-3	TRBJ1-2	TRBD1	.	CAINSGQVYGYTF	TGTGCCATCAATTCCGGACAGGTCTATGGCTACACCTTC
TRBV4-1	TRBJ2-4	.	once	CASSQIAGNIQYF	TGCGCCAGCAGCCAAATTGCCGGAAACATTCAGTACTTC
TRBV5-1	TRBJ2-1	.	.	CASRDPTEAEQFF	TGCGCCAGCAGAGACCCTACAGAGGCTGAGCAGTTCTTC